These T cell receptor beta chains were read from a single sample in a study of blood T cells in healthy people across ages. TCRdb ran MiXCR on the 5' RACE reads and lists one entry per CDR3 protein. The table shows 780,000 or so distinct CDR3 sequences, with around 50% occurring only once. Sequenced material: blood. The origin of the receptors is a man aged 35 to 55 in good health. Both conserved end residues are trimmed from each CDR3.

cdr3_aa	v_call
ASSAQGAKNIQY	TRBV5-1
ASSYLDISYSDTQY	TRBV6-6
ASSWDLGNYGYT	TRBV5-1
SARAGGFTEAF	TRBV20-1
ASGLAGGPPGEQY	TRBV19
ASSYSKVDTQY	TRBV6-5
ASSPGQGAKY	TRBV12-3/TRBV12-4
ASSVVNSRTDTQY	TRBV9
ASSPHALAGAFSGSYNEQF	TRBV28
ASSQDGTGFGTDTQY	TRBV4-1
ASSLQGQDSTTDTQY	TRBV5-6
ASSSVSAGASAQY	TRBV6-5
ASSGDRGHVDTQY	TRBV2
ASSQVLARGYYEQY	TRBV4-1
SARGGVYTGELF	TRBV20-1
ASSVGQGANEQY	TRBV11-1
SVDRGNTIY	TRBV29-1
ASSEQGLGAEAF	TRBV6-5
SASGDTNNQPQH	TRBV20-1
ASSSHFYYEQY	TRBV6-6
ATSEPGLAEHNEQF	TRBV24-1
SAILPRATRRDTQY	TRBV20-1
ASSLARTGANTIY	TRBV7-2
ASSLSASSSYNEQF	TRBV9
ASSPTSGVVYEQY	TRBV11-2
ATSDPTPSSYNEQF	TRBV24-1
ASSLGLGVAGELF	TRBV7-2
GTSEGANVLT	TRBV2
ASSQALHFSGQPF	TRBV4-2
ASRGYGSYEQY	TRBV5-1
SARGGTPGETQY	TRBV20-1
ASSFISTWEVGEKLF	TRBV28
ASSFWTSGFEQY	TRBV7-9
ASSEVPGLYYGYT	TRBV2
SARVYDRNYGYT	TRBV20-1
SLSEGYNEQF	TRBV29-1
ASRGPGTQY	TRBV6-5
ASSLLQTTDTQY	TRBV27
ASSLITGGPYGYT	TRBV5-1
ASSQLPHSYNEQF	TRBV28
ASSQEMTANEQF	TRBV3-1
ASSTTTEGLNTEAF	TRBV4-2
ASSKGQGSEQY	TRBV7-6
SAGGQGTDTQY	TRBV29-1
ASRRATTQY	TRBV28
ASSLSGQGAGELF	TRBV27
ASSQVMNYQETQY	TRBV4-1
ASSLEDYQETQY	TRBV7-9
ASSSWGWTGKNLGETQY	TRBV6-5
SVELETPLEQY	TRBV29-1
SARALQGGATYNEQY	TRBV20-1
ASTNGASSYNEQF	TRBV4-2
ASAPPLTDTQY	TRBV12-5
ASSALGTETQY	TRBV9
SARVNGQVNTEAF	TRBV20-1